These 15 T cell receptor beta chains were sequenced from one sample in a study of blood T cell repertoires in COVID-19. Some clones are missing from TCRdb's copy, which holds only in-frame ones; the method was immunoSEQ multiplex PCR. The data show more than 200,000 clones, with 84% seen just once and 4% to 5% held by the top ten. Sequencing was carried out using peripheral blood. The receptors here all came from a man in his 60s with acute or convalescent COVID-19.

The V call is TRBV4-1, the J call TRBJ2-7; TRBD2 matches 8 bases. CDR1 is MGHRA, CDR2 YSYEKL, per germline. The CDR3 loop spans 15 amino acids. Germline trimming cut 5 bases from V and 4 bases from J; bases unmatched to any gene: 10. The DNA for the CDR3 is TGCGCCAGCAGCTATACTCCGGGACTAGGGTACGAGCAGTACTTC. Its protein product is CASSYTPGLGYEQYF.

The rearrangement links TRBV5-1 to TRBJ1-6; D is ambiguous. Germline CDR1 is SGHRS and CDR2 is YFSETQ. Trimming removed 4 bases from V and 11 bases from J, with 13 bases in between. The CDR3 covers 13 residues. This CDR3 reads CASSLTTLPPLHF. The CDR3 nucleotides are TGCGCCAGCAGCCTTACCACATTGCCACCCCTCCACTTT.

The chain recombines TRBV9 with TRBJ1-1; D is undetermined. Germline V gene lookup returns CDR1 SGDLS and CDR2 YYNGEE. Deletions cut 4 bases from V and 1 base from J, with 17 bases between. This CDR3 region has 16 residues. The CDR3 DNA reads as TGTGCCAGCAGCCCCAACCCCGACTTCGGGAACACTGAAGCTTTCTTT. Residues: CASSPNPDFGNTEAFF.

V usage is TRBV6-5 and J usage is TRBJ2-7; perhaps TRBD2 as D (6 bases). V was pared by 0 bases and J by 5 bases, with 14 bases between. The CDR3 loop spans 15 amino acids. Looked up from germline, CDR1 is MNHEY and CDR2 is SVGAGI. The CDR3 sequence is CASSYSVAGIDEQYF. CDR3 in DNA: TGTGCCAGCAGTTACTCTGTTGCGGGGATCGACGAGCAGTACTTC.

This clone was detected a few times. The chain has TRBV15 and TRBJ2-1, with D unclear. Trimming took 1 base from V and 7 from J, leaving 14 bases between them. Germline V CDR1 and CDR2: LNHNV, YYDKDF (reference sequence). CDR3 size: 15 residues. CDR3: CATSRATIARNEQFF. The CDR3 DNA sequence: TGTGCCACCAGCAGAGCGACCATAGCCCGGAATGAGCAGTTCTTC.

The V call is TRBV4-2, the J call TRBJ2-1; no reliable D call. V was cut by 2 bases and J by 8 bases, with 19 bases left in between. Germline values: CDR1 LGHNA, CDR2 YNFKEQ. CDR3 size: 16 residues. The CDR3 sequence: CASSQQALVGSYEQFF. The CDR3 nucleotides read TGTGCCAGCAGCCAACAGGCCTTAGTTGGTTCGTATGAGCAGTTCTTC.

DNA for the CDR3: TGTGCCAGCAGTCACGGGACTAGCGGGAGTCGCCCAGATACGCAGTATTTT. This translates into CASSHGTSGSRPDTQYF. This sequence joins TRBV27 and TRBJ2-3, with 14 bases matching TRBD2. V was pared by 5 bases and J by 4 bases, with 8 bases of the junction left unmatched. Germline V gene sequence: CDR1 MNHEY, CDR2 SMNVEV (reference sequence). The CDR3 is 17 amino acids.

Here the CDR3 reads CASSPRDRVSYEQYF. The DNA of the CDR3 is TGTGCCAGCAGCCCCCGCGACAGGGTCTCCTACGAGCAGTACTTC. The chain uses TRBV3-1 (or the pseudogene TRBV3-2) and TRBJ2-7, with 7 bases fitting TRBD1. Germline lookup yields CDR1 LGHDT and CDR2 YNNKEL (reference sequence). The V and J ends lost 4 bases and 0 bases, in that order; junction bases with no gene match: 6. The CDR3 has 15 amino acids.

The chain combines TRBV7-9 with TRBJ2-7; D remains ambiguous. V lost 1 base to trimming and J lost 4 bases, with 11 bases between them. CDR3 length: 14 amino acids. CDR1 SEHNR and CDR2 FQNEAQ come from the germline V gene (reference sequence). CDR3 in DNA: TGTGCCAGCAGCTTAGGATGGCCAGGTTACGAGCAGTACTTC. This codes for CASSLGWPGYEQYF.

This clone was seen just once. V usage is TRBV27 and J usage is TRBJ2-1; TRBD2 aligns across 9 bases. This CDR3 is 16 amino acids long. The germline V gene has CDR1 MNHEY and CDR2 SMNVEV (reference sequence). V lost 6 bases and J lost 8; bases outside the gene matches: 14. The CDR3 region is CASSRRRREGLHEQFF. In nucleotides, the CDR3 is TGTGCCAGCAGCCGACGGAGGCGGGAGGGCTTACATGAGCAGTTCTTC.

The chain employs TRBV6-2 or TRBV6-3 and TRBJ2-3, with D unclear. Germline CDR1 and CDR2: MNHEY and SVGEGT. V shed 6 bases and J shed 5 bases, with 9 bases lying between them. CDR3 length: 12 amino acids. In DNA form, the CDR3 reads TGTGCCAGCAGCCACCGCGGAGATACGCAGTATTTT. Translated, it gives CASSHRGDTQYF.

The rearrangement joins TRBV18 to TRBJ1-5; D is undetermined. Looked up from germline, CDR1 is KGHSH and CDR2 is LQKENI. This CDR3 has 15 amino acids. Deletions cut 6 bases from V and 5 bases from J, with 17 bases between. The CDR3 sequence: CASSPVGPRDQPQHF. The CDR3 nucleotides read TGTGCCAGCTCCCCAGTAGGACCGCGGGATCAGCCCCAGCATTTT.

The CDR3 sequence is CASIGLAESTDTQYF. DNA for the CDR3: TGTGCCAGCATAGGACTAGCGGAAAGCACAGATACGCAGTATTTT. The J gene is TRBJ2-3, the V gene TRBV2; 10 bases align to TRBD2. The CDR3 consists of 15 residues. Losses at the gene ends were 7 bases for V and 0 bases for J; bases not matched to a gene: 4. CDR1 SNHLY and CDR2 FYNNEI come from the germline V gene. Variable domain in full (rest from reference TRBV2 and TRBJ2-3): EPEVTQTPSHQVTQMGQEVILRCVPISNHLYFYWYRQILGQKVEFLVSFYNNEISEKSEIFDDQFSVERPDGSNFTLKIRSTKLEDSAMYFCASIGLAESTDTQYFGPGTRLTVL.

J is TRBJ2-2 and V is TRBV5-1; TRBD1 is a possible D gene (6 bases). Germline V gene data show CDR1 as SGHRS and CDR2 as YFSETQ. The CDR3 sequence is 15 residues long. V shed 3 bases and J shed 1 base, with 10 bases lying between them. The CDR3 coding sequence is TGCGCCAGCAGCTCAATGACAGGGAACACCGGGGAGCTGTTTTTT. Translating it yields CASSSMTGNTGELFF.

The chain carries TRBV28 and TRBJ1-1, with 7 nucleotides matching TRBD1. The CDR3 sequence is 16 residues long. Germline-derived CDR1 and CDR2 are MDHEN and SYDVKM. J was trimmed by 0 bases and V by 6 bases; bases with no gene match: 10. The CDR3 loop reads CASSPLGQNLNTEAFF. CDR3 nucleotide sequence: TGTGCCAGCAGCCCATTGGGACAGAATCTGAACACTGAAGCTTTCTTT.